The clone carrying this TCR beta chain is termed medium-sized. The antigen is not known. The time point: after neoadjuvant nivolumab, at surgical resection. Stage II-IVA oral cavity squamous cell carcinoma was new and untreated by systemic or radiation therapy. Germline lookup yields CDR1 MNHEY and CDR2 SVGAGI. V lost 6 bases to trimming and J lost 3 bases, with 11 bases between them. The CDR3 is 13 residues long. The data were taken from a study of neoadjuvant anti-PD-1 for oral cavity cancer. Study details: Before surgery, most patients got three to four biweekly 3 mg/kg nivolumab doses. Around day 43, patients without progression received a fourth nivolumab dose before surgery.

Repertoires were generated with immunoSEQ multiplex PCR, while TCRdb's copy carries only in-frame clones and drops some. Here the sample spans about 32,000 clones, about 77% being singletons. The study, taken as a whole, reports: Higher pretreatment Treg/Th17 ratios tracked higher pretreatment blood clonality.

The material sequenced was PBMCs, taken after nivolumab (anti-PD-1) treatment. The chain has TRBV6-5 and TRBJ1-1; D is ambiguous. The TCR originated in a person aged 35-80 years with oral cavity squamous cell carcinoma. The CDR3: CASSAREYTEAFF. The CDR3 DNA reads as TGTGCCAGCAGCGCGAGGGAATACACTGAAGCTTTCTTT.